These 2 T cell receptor beta chains came from one sample sequenced in a study of blood T cells in healthy people across ages. Using a J-beta primer mix together with a sample-barcoded 5' primer, a second PCR was run for roughly 6 to 12 cycles. Each CDR3 protein gets one entry after TCRdb re-called the 5' RACE reads with MiXCR. The data hold around 800,000 distinct CDR3 sequences, with around 24% observed a single time. This same sample was also taken into another study, of T cells of mothers and their children.

Sequenced: blood. The origin of the receptors is a boy under 18 in good health.

CDR3 DNA: TGTGCCAGCAGCCGGGGGCCGGGACAGGGAGGAGAGACCCAGTACTTC. Translated: CASSRGPGQGGETQYF. V is TRBV7-9 and J is TRBJ2-5; 9 bases are a match to TRBD1. The V gene's germline CDR1 is SEHNR and CDR2 FQNEAQ (reference sequence). J gave up 4 bases and V 5 bases, and 11 bases lay outside the gene matches. This CDR3 region has 16 residues.

V usage is TRBV6-1 and J usage is TRBJ2-5, with TRBD2 as a possible D gene (5 bases). The J call may be incorrect, as the DNA end agrees better with TRBJ2-7. Germline V gene lookup returns CDR1 MNHNS and CDR2 SASEGT. The CDR3 sequence is 16 residues long. The CDR3 DNA follows: TGTGCCAGCAGTGAAGATACACTTACTAGCTCCTACGAGCAGTACTTC. Its translation: CASSEDTLTSSYEQYF.